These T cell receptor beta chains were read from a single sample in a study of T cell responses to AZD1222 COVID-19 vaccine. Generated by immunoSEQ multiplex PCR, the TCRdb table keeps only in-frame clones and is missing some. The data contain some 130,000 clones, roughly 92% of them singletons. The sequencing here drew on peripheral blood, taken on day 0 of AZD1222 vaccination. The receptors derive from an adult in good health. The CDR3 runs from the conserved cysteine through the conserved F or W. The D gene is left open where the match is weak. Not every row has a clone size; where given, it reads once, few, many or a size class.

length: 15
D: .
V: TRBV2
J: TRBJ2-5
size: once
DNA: TGTGCCAGCAGTGAGCAAGGCAGGTACCAAGAGACCCAGTACTTC
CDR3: CASSEQGRYQETQYF

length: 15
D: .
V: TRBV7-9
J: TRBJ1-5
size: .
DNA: TGTGCCAGCAGCTTAGGCGACGGCGCCAATCAGCCCCAGCATTTT
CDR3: CASSLGDGANQPQHF

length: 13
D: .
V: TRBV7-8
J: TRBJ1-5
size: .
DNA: TGTGCCAGCAGCTTAGAAGAGGATCAGCCCCAGCATTTT
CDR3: CASSLEEDQPQHF

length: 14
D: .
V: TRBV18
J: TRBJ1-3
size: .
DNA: TGTGCCAGCTCACCACAAACAGGCCTCGACACCATATATTTT
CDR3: CASSPQTGLDTIYF

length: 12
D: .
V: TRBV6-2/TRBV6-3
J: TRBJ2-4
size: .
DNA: TGTGCCAGCAGTTACTCGCTAAACATTCAGTACTTC
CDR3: CASSYSLNIQYF

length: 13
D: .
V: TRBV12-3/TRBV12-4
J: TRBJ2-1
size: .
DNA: TGTGCCAGCAGTTTCTCTGGGGACAATGAGCAGTTCTTC
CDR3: CASSFSGDNEQFF

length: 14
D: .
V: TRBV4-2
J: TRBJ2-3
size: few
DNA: TGTGCCAGCAGAATACGAGGGGGGAGAGATACGCAGTATTTT
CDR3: CASRIRGGRDTQYF

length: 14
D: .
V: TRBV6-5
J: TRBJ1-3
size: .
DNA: TGTGCCAGCTGGCCGGGCCCCTCTGGAAACACCATATATTTT
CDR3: CASWPGPSGNTIYF

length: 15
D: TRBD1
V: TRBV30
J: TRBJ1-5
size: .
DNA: TGTGCCTGGAGTAAGGGGGCCCATAGCAATCAGCCCCAGCATTTT
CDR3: CAWSKGAHSNQPQHF

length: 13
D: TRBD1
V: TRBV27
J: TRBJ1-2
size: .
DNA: TGTGCCAGCCGTCCGACAGGGGGCTATGGCTACACCTTC
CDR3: CASRPTGGYGYTF

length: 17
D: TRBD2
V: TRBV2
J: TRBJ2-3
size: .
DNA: TGTGCCAGCAGGGCTATAGGTACTAGCGGGGGCACAGATACGCAGTATTTT
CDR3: CASRAIGTSGGTDTQYF

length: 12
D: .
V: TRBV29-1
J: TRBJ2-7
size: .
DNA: TGCAGCGTTGAAGGGTCGCTCTACGAGCAGTACTTC
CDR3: CSVEGSLYEQYF

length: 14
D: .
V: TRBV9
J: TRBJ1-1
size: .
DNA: TGTGCCAGCAGCGTAGGCAGGCAAAACACTGAAGCTTTCTTT
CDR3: CASSVGRQNTEAFF

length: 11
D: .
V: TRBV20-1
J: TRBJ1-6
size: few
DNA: TGCAGTGCACGACCTGGATCACCCCTCCACTTT
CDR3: CSARPGSPLHF

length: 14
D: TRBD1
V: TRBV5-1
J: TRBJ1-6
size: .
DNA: TGCGCCAGCAGCTTGCGACAGGGAAATTCACCCCTCCACTTT
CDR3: CASSLRQGNSPLHF

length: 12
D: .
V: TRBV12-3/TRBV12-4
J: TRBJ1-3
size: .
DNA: TGTGCCAGCAGTGCGCCAAGAAACACCATATATTTT
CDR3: CASSAPRNTIYF

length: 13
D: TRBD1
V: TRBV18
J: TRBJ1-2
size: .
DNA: TGTGCCAGCTCGCTCGGGACAGAATATGGCTACACCTTC
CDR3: CASSLGTEYGYTF

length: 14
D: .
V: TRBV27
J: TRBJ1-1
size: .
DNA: TGTGCCAGCAGTTTCAGGGTGTGGAGCACTGAAGCTTTCTTT
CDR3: CASSFRVWSTEAFF

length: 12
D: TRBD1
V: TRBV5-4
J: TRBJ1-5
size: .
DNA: TGTGCCAGCAGCCTGGGACAGGGGGCCCAGCATTTT
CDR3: CASSLGQGAQHF

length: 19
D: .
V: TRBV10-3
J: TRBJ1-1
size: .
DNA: TGTGCCATCAGGAGCCGACTGACGGCCAACTCGGGGGTTTACACTGAAGCTTTCTTT
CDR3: CAIRSRLTANSGVYTEAFF

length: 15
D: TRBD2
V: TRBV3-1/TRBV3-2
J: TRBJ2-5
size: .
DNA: TGTGCCAGCCATCCCGGGACTAGCGAGGTTGAGACCCAGTACTTC
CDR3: CASHPGTSEVETQYF

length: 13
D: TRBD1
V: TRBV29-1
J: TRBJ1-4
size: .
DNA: TGCAGCGTTGCGACAGGGACTAATGAAAAACTGTTTTTT
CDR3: CSVATGTNEKLFF

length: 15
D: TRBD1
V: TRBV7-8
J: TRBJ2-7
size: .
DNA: TGTGCCAGCAGCGGGCGGACAGGGGAAACCTACGAGCAGTACTTC
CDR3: CASSGRTGETYEQYF

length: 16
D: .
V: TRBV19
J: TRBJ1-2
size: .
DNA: TGTGCCAGCATCCGACTACAGGGAGGGTTTATCGAGGGCTACACCTTC
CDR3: CASIRLQGGFIEGYTF

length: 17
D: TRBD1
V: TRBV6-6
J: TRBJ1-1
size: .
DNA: TGTGCCAGCAGTCGGACGCTAGGACAGGCGCCCGGGCCTGAAGCTTTCTTT
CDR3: CASSRTLGQAPGPEAFF

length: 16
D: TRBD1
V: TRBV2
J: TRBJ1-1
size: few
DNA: TGTGCCAGCAGTGCGGGACAGGGTTTCGGGGACACTGAAGCTTTCTTT
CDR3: CASSAGQGFGDTEAFF

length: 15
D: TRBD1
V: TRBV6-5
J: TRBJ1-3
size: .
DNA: TGTGCCAGCAGTCCTGGGACAGGCTCTGGAAACACCATATATTTT
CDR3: CASSPGTGSGNTIYF

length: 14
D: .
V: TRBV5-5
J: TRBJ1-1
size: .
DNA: TGTGCCAGCAGCCGGGGGAATGGGAACACTGAAGCTTTCTTT
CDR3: CASSRGNGNTEAFF

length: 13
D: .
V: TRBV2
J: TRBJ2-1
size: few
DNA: TGTGCCAGCACCGCCCGGCCCGGGAATGAGCAGTTCTTC
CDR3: CASTARPGNEQFF

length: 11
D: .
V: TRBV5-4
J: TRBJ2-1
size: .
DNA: TGTGCCAGCAGCTCTGGACAGAGGCAGTTCTTC
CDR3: CASSSGQRQFF

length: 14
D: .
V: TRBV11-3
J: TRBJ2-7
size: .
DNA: TGTGCCAGCAGCTTGAAACCAGGGGCGGACGAGCAGTACTTC
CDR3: CASSLKPGADEQYF

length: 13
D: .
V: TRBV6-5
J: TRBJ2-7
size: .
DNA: TGTGCCAGCAGTTCGACAGGCTACTACGAGCAGTACTTC
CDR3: CASSSTGYYEQYF

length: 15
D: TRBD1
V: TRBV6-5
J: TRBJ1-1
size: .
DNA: TGTGCCAGCAGTTACTCGACAGGGGGCCTACTTGAAGCTTTCTTT
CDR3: CASSYSTGGLLEAFF

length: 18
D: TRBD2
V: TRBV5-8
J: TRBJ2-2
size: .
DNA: TGTGCCAGCAGCTTGTCTAGGTTCCGGACTAGGACGACCGGGGAGCTGTTTTTT
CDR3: CASSLSRFRTRTTGELFF

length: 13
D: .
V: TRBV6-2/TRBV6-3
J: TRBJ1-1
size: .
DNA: TGTGCCAGCAGTTACCTTGGACAGACTGAAGCTTTCTTT
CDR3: CASSYLGQTEAFF

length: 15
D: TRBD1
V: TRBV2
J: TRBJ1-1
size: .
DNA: TGTGCCAGCAGCTCCCCGGGACAGGGTTACACTGAAGCTTTCTTT
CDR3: CASSSPGQGYTEAFF

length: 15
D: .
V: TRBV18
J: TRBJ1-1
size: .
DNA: TGTGCCAGCTCACCATCGGAAGGGGTGAACACTGAAGCTTTCTTT
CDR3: CASSPSEGVNTEAFF

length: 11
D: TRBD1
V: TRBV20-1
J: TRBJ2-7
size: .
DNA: TGCAGTGCAAACAGGGGCAACGAGCAGTACTTC
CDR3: CSANRGNEQYF

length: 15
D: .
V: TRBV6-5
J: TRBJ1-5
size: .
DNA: TGTGCCAGCGCCTATTCCCCCAACGGCAATCAGCCCCAGCATTTT
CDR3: CASAYSPNGNQPQHF

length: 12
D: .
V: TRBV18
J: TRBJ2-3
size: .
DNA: TGTGCCAGCTCACCATCAAGGGATACGCAGTATTTT
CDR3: CASSPSRDTQYF

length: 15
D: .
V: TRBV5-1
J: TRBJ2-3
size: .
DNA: TGCGCCAGCAGCTTTTACAGAACTAGCACAGATACGCAGTATTTT
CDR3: CASSFYRTSTDTQYF

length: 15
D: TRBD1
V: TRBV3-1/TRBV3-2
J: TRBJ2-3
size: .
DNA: TGTGCCAGCAGCCGTGTCGGACAGGGTGGGGATACGCAGTATTTT
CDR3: CASSRVGQGGDTQYF

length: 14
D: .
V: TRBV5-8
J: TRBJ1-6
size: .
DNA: TGTGCCAGCAGCTTAGTTACGGGAAATTCACCCCTCCACTTT
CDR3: CASSLVTGNSPLHF

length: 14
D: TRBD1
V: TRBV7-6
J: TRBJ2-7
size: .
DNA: TGTGCCAGCAGCTACCGGGACAGCCCCTACGAGCAGTACTTC
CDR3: CASSYRDSPYEQYF

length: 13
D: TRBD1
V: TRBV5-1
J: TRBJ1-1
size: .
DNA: TGCGCCAGCAGCTCTACAGGGGGGACTGAAGCTTTCTTT
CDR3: CASSSTGGTEAFF

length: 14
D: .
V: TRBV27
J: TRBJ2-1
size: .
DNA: TGTGCCAGCAGTTTAACGCGGGTCAACAATGAGCAGTTCTTC
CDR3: CASSLTRVNNEQFF

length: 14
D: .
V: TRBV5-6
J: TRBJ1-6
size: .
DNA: TGTGCCAGCAGGCCCGGGACTTATGCTTCACCCCTCCACTTT
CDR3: CASRPGTYASPLHF

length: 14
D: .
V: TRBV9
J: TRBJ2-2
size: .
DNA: TGTGCCAGCAGCGTAGCATTCAGCACCGGGGAGCTGTTTTTT
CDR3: CASSVAFSTGELFF

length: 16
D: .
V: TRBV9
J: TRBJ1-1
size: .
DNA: TGTGCCAGCAGCGTAGGGGGGGCGATACGGCGGACTGAAGCTTTCTTT
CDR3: CASSVGGAIRRTEAFF

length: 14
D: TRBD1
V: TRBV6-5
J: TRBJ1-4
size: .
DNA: TGTGCCAGCAGTTACGGGACAGGGGATGAAAAACTGTTTTTT
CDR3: CASSYGTGDEKLFF

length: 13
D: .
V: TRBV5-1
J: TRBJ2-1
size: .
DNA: TGCGCCAGCAGCTTGGCCCGGCTTAATGAGCAGTTCTTC
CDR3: CASSLARLNEQFF

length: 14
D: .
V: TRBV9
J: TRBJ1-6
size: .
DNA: TGTGCCAGCAGCGTGGCAGACGCCGATTCACCCCTCCACTTT
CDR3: CASSVADADSPLHF

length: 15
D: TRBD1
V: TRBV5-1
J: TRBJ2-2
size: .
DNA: TGCGCCAGCAGCTCCGACAGGGGAGACACCGGGGAGCTGTTTTTT
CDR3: CASSSDRGDTGELFF

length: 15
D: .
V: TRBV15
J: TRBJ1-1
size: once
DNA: TGTGCCACTCAAACGGACGGGGCCCCCAACACTGAAGCTTTCTTT
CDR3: CATQTDGAPNTEAFF

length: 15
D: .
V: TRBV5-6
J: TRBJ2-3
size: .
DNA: TGTGCCAGCAGCTTCCCAGGGGGGGGGACAGATACGCAGTATTTT
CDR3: CASSFPGGGTDTQYF